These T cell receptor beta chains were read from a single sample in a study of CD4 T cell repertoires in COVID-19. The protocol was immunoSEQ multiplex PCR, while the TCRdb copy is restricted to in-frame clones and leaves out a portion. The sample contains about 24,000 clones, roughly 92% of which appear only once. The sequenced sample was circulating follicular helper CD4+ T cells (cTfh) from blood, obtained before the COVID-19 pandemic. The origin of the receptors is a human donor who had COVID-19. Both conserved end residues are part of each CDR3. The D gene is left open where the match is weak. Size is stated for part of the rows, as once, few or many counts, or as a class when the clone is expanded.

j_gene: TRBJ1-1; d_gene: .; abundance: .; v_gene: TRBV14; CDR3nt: TGTGCCAGCAGCCAAGAACGGGGGATGAACACTGAAGCTTTCTTT; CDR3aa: CASSQERGMNTEAFF
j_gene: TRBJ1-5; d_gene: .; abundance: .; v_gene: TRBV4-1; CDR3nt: TGCGCCAGCAGCCAAGCTGTTAATCAGCCCCAGCATTTT; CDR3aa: CASSQAVNQPQHF
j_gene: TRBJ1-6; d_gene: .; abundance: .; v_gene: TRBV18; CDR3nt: TGTGCCAGCTCTGAGTATGTGACAGCCAATAATTCACCCCTCCACTTT; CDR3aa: CASSEYVTANNSPLHF
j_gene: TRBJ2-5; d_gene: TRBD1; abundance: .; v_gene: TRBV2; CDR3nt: TGTGCCAGCAGTGAAGACAGGGGGGACGAAGAGACCCAGTACTTC; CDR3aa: CASSEDRGDEETQYF
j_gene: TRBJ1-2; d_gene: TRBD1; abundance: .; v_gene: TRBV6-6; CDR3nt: TGTGCCAGCAGGCCGGGACAGGGTAGCCTCCTCGGCTACACCTTC; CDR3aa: CASRPGQGSLLGYTF
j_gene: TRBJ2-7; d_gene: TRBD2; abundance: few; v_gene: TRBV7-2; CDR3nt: TGTGCCAGCAGCTTAGCTCTAGCGGGAGGGCCGGGACACGAGCAGTACTTC; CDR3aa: CASSLALAGGPGHEQYF
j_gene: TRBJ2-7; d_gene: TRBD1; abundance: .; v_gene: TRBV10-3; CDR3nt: TGTGCCATCTCGGACAGGGCCGAGCAGTACTTC; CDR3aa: CAISDRAEQYF
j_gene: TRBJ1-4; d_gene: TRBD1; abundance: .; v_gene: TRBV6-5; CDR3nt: TGTGCCAGCAGTCGTGCAGGGGGCAATGAAAAACTGTTTTTT; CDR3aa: CASSRAGGNEKLFF
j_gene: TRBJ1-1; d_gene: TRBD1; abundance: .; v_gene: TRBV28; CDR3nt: TGTGCCAGCAGGGCAGGGGGCGGTGGGAACACTGAAGCTTTCTTT; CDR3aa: CASRAGGGGNTEAFF
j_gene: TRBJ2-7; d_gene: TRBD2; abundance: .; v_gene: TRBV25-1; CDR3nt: TGTGCCAGCAGTACAAACAGCGGGGGCCGTCTCGAGCAGTACTTC; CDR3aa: CASSTNSGGRLEQYF
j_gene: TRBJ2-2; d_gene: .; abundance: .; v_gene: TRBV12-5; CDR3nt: TGTGCTAGTGGTGGAGGACAGGGAGGGTCCGGGGAGCTGTTTTTT; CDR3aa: CASGGGQGGSGELFF
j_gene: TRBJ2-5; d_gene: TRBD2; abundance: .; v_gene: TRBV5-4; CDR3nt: TGTGCCAGCAGCTTGGCCGGTGCGGGAGAAGAGACCCAGTACTTC; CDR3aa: CASSLAGAGEETQYF
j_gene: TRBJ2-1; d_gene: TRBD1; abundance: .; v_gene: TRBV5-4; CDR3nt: TGTGCCAGCAGCTTGGGTTCGGGACAGGGGAACAATGAGCAGTTCTTC; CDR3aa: CASSLGSGQGNNEQFF
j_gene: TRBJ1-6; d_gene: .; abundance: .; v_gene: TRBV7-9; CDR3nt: TGTGCCAGCAGCTTACAGGGGAGTAATTCACCCCTCCACTTT; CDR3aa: CASSLQGSNSPLHF
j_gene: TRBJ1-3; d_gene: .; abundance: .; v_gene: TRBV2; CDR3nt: TGTGCCAGTTCAGGGCTCGGAAACACCATATATTTT; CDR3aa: CASSGLGNTIYF
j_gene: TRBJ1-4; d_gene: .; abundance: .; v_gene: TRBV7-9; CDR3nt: TGTGCCAGCAGCTTAGCGACGACGGGTGAAAAACTGTTTTTT; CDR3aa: CASSLATTGEKLFF
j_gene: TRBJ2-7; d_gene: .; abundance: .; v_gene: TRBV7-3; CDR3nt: TGTGCCAGCAGCTTAAGAGGAGGTCCCCGGGACGAGCAGTACTTC; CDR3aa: CASSLRGGPRDEQYF
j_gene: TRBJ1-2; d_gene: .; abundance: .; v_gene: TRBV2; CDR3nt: TGTGCCAGCAGGGGCGACAGTAACTATGGCTACACCTTC; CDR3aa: CASRGDSNYGYTF
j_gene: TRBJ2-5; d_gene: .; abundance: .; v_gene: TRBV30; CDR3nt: TGTGCCTGGAGTGTTGGAGAGGAGACCCAGTACTTC; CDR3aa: CAWSVGEETQYF
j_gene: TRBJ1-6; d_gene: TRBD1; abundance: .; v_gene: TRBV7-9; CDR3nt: TGTGCCAGCAGCTTACAGGGGGCGCGGAATTCACCCCTCCACTTT; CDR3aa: CASSLQGARNSPLHF
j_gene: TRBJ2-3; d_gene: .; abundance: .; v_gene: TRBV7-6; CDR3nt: TGTGCCAGCAGCTCCCAACAGGGGACTAGCACAGATACGCAGTATTTT; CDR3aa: CASSSQQGTSTDTQYF
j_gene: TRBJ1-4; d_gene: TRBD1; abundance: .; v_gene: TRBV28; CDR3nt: TGTGCCAGCATTTCGACAGGGGTGGGGGAAAAACTGTTTTTT; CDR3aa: CASISTGVGEKLFF
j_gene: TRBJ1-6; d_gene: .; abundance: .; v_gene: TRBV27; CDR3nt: TGTGCCAGCAGTTTCCGGGACTATAATTCACCCCTCCACTTT; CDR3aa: CASSFRDYNSPLHF
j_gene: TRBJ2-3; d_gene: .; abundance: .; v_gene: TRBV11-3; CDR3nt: TGTGCCAGCAGCTCTACAGGGCGTGGTACAGATACGCAGTATTTT; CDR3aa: CASSSTGRGTDTQYF
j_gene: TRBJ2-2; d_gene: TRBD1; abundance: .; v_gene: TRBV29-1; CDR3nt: TGCAGCGTTGGAGGGGACAGGGGTTACACCGGGGAGCTGTTTTTT; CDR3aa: CSVGGDRGYTGELFF
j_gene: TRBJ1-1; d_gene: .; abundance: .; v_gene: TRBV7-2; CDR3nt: TGTGCCAGCCAAGGCGGTCGGACTTCGAACACTGAAGCTTTCTTT; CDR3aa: CASQGGRTSNTEAFF
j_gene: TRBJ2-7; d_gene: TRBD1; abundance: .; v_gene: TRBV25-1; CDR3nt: TGTGCCAGCAGTGATCCTTCCCGGACAGGGGGCTACGAGCAGTACTTC; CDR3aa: CASSDPSRTGGYEQYF
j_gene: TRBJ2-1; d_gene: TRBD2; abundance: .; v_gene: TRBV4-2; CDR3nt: TGTGCCAGCAGCCGGACCCGACTAGCGGACGGCTCCTACAATGAGCAGTTCTTC; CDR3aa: CASSRTRLADGSYNEQFF
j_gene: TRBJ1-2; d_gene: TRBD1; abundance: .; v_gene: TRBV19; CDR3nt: TGTGCCAGTAGTATTCAAAACGGACAGGGCTATGGCTACACCTTC; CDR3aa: CASSIQNGQGYGYTF
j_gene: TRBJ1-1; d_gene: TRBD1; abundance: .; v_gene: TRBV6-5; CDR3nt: TGTGCCAGCAGCTATAGAGCAACTGGGACAGAACAAGCTTTCTTT; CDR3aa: CASSYRATGTEQAFF
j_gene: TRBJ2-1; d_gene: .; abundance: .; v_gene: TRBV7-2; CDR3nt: TGTGCCAGCAGACGGGAATTGTCCTACAATGAGCAGTTCTTC; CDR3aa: CASRRELSYNEQFF